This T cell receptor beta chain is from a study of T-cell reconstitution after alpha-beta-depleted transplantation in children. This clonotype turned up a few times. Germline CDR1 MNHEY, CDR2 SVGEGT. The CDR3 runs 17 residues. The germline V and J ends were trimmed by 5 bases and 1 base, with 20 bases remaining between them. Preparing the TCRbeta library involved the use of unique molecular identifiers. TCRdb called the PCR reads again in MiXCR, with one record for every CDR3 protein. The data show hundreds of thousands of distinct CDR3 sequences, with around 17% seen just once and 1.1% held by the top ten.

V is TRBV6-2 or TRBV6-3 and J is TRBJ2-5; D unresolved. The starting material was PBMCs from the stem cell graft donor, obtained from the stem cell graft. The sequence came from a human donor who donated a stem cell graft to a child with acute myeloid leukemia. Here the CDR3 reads CASSTSSVRLPQETQYF. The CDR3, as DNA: TGTGCCAGCAGTACCTCATCGGTCCGACTGCCCCAAGAGACCCAGTACTTC.